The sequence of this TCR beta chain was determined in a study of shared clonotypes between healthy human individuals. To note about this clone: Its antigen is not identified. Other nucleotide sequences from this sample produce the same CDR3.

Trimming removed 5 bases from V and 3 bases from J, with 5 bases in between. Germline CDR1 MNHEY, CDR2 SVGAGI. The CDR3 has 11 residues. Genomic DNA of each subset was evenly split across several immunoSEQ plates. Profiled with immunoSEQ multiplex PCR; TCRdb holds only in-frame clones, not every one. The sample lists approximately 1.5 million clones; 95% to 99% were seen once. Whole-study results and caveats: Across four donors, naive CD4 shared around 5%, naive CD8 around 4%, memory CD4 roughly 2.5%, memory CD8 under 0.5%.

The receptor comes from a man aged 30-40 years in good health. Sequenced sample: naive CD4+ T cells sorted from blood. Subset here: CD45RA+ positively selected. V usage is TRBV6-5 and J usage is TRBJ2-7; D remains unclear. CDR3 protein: CASSQNYEQYF. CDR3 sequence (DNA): TGTGCCAGCAGTCAAAACTACGAGCAGTACTTC.